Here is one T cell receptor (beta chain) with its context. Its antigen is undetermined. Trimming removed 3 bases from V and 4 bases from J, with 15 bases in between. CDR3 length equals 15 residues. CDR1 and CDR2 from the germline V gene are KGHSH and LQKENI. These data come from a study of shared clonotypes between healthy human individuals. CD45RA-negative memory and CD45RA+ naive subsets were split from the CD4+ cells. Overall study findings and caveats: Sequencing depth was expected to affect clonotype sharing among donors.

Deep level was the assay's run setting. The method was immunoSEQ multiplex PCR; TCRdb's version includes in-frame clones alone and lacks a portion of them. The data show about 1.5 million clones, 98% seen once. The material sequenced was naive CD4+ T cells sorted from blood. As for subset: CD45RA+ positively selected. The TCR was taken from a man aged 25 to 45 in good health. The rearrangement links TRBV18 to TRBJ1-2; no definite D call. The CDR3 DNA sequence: TGTGCCAGCTCACCTCACGACTCCCCGAGCTATGGCTACACCTTC. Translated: CASSPHDSPSYGYTF.